The T cell receptor beta chain described here comes from a study of T cell repertoires in cytomegalovirus infection. Looking at the study overall: Indications came from public TCR beta signatures; they pointed to CMV infection and to a matching HLA type. General observations from the study: HLA-C-restricted CMV-specific TCR beta clonotypes prevailed in the ex vivo response. Identification of carriers of CMV plus the relevant HLA was achieved through cumulative public TCR beta family frequency.

Germline CDR1 reads MNHNY; CDR2 reads SVGAGI (reference sequence). V was cut by 6 bases and J by 8 bases, with 11 bases left in between. This CDR3 region has 12 residues. Each CDR3 protein gets one entry after TCRdb re-called the reads with MiXCR. The table lists 150,000 to 200,000 distinct CDR3 sequences, roughly 17% of them singletons. This clonotype came up a few times. No antigen is known for it. The rearrangement links TRBV6-6 to TRBJ2-4; tentatively, D is TRBD1 (6 bases). Sequenced input: CD8+ T cells from PBMCs. This clonotype was obtained from a human donor in good health (CMV status not recorded). Some clones in this sample may be carry-over from other donors' samples. The CDR3 here is CASRSDRYIQYF. CDR3 nucleotide sequence: TGTGCCAGCAGATCGGACAGATACATTCAGTACTTC.